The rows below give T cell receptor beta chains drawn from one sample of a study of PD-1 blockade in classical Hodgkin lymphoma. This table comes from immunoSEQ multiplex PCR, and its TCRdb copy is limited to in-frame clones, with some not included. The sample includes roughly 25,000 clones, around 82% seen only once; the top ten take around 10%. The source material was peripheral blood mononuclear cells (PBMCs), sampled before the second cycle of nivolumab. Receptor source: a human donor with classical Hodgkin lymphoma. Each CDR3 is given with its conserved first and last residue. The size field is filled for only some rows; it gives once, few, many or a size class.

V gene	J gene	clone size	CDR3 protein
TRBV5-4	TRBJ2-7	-	CASSLGATGDYEQYF
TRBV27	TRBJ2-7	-	CASSPQGSSYEQYF
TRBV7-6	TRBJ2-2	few	CASSPPRERSNTGELFF
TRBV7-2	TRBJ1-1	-	CASSPGGPEAFF
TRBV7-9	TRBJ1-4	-	CASSNNEKLFF
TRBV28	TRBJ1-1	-	CASSLARTGSPEAFF
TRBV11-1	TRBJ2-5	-	CASSLDRVWSETQYF
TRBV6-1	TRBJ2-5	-	CASSEALAGGQETQYF
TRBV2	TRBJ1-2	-	CANGPGIPGETF
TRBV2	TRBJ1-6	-	CAAKGQGYSPLHF
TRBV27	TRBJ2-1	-	CASSPIAGGRNEQFF
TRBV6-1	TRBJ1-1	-	CASSGIRVGTGVNTEAFF
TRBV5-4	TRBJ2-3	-	CASSSLSGYLTDTQYF
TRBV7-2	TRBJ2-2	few	CASSSNRGTGELFF
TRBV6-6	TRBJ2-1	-	CASRPTSGGADEQFF